A single sample is the source of the 11 T cell receptor beta chains below, sequenced in a study of cytomegalovirus exposure and HLA in healthy donors. Both 60 Vbeta primers and 13 Jbeta primers went into the PCR. Profiled with immunoSEQ multiplex PCR; TCRdb holds only in-frame clones, not every one. The sample yields under 200,000 clones, 82% seen once. Sequenced input: PBMCs. These TCRs come from a male donor in good health and CMV-seronegative.

V and J are TRBV7-3 and TRBJ1-6; D possibly corresponds to TRBD1 (5 bases). V was clipped by 2 bases and J by 9 bases, with 11 bases between them. The CDR3 runs 14 residues. Per germline, CDR1 SGHTA and CDR2 FQGTGA. Here the CDR3 DNA reads TGTGCCAGCAGCTTATCACAGGCCGGTTCACCCCTCCACTTT. Protein product: CASSLSQAGSPLHF. Variable domain in full (rest from reference TRBV7-3 and TRBJ1-6): GAGVSQTPSNKVTEKGKYVELRCDPISGHTALYWYRQSLGQGPEFLIYFQGTGAADDSGLPNDRFFAVRPEGSVSTLKIQRTERGDSAVYLCASSLSQAGSPLHFGNGTRLTVT.

This chain joins TRBV10-3 and TRBJ2-5; D is possibly TRBD2 (6 bases). Germline V gene lookup returns CDR1 ENHRY and CDR2 SYGVKD. There are 12 residues in the CDR3. With 5 bases removed from V and 5 bases from J, the gap between germline ends came to 9 bases. DNA for the CDR3: TGTGCCATCAGTCGGGAGAGCGAGACCCAGTACTTC. The encoded protein is CAISRESETQYF.

V is TRBV6-5 and J is TRBJ1-3; unclear D gene. Deletions cut 6 bases from V and 2 bases from J, with 11 bases between. Germline-derived CDR1 and CDR2 are MNHEY and SVGAGI. The CDR3 runs 14 residues. CDR3 DNA: TGTGCCAGCAGCCGGGTCGGGGCTGGAAACACCATATATTTT. Amino acid sequence: CASSRVGAGNTIYF.

The rearrangement links TRBV19 to TRBJ2-3, with a weak D call TRBD1 (5 bases). This CDR3 spans 15 amino acids. CDR1 is LNHDA, CDR2 SQIVND, per germline (reference sequence). Trimming shortened V by 5 bases and J by 2 bases, and 14 bases separated the two germline ends. The CDR3, as DNA: TGTGCCAGTAGTCTAACCCAGGGCACCACAGATACGCAGTATTTT. Encoded protein: CASSLTQGTTDTQYF.

The rearrangement joins TRBV30 to TRBJ2-7, with TRBD1 identical over 7 bases. CDR1 and CDR2 (germline): GTSNPN, SVGIG (reference sequence). The CDR3 runs to 15 residues. Trimming cost V 0 bases and J 2 bases; bases outside gene matches: 7. CDR3 in amino acids: CAWSVLGQTAYEQYF. For the CDR3, the DNA is TGTGCCTGGAGTGTATTGGGACAGACGGCCTACGAGCAGTACTTC.

About this clone itself: An end of the junction differs from the germline gene, which may be a read error. DNA for the CDR3: TGTGCCAGCAGCTTACCAGGGGGAAAGACCATATATTTT. Encoded protein: CASSLPGGKTIYF. The chain recombines TRBV7-6 with TRBJ1-3, with 7 bases lining up with TRBD1. The CDR3 sequence is 13 residues long. The germline V gene encodes CDR1 SGHVS and CDR2 FNYEAQ.

The chain recombines TRBV5-8 with TRBJ2-3; D ambiguous. The CDR3 consists of 14 residues. Per germline, CDR1 SGHTS and CDR2 YDEGEE. The V end lost 1 base, the J end lost 4 bases, and 10 bases lay between the germline ends. In DNA, the CDR3 is TGTGCCAGCAGCTTGTCTTTCCGCGCAGATACGCAGTATTTT. Translating it yields CASSLSFRADTQYF.

This sequence joins TRBV11-2 and TRBJ2-1, with 8 positions matching TRBD2. Germline V CDR1 and CDR2: SGHAT, FQNNGV. J was trimmed by 2 bases and V by 5 bases; bases with no gene match: 8. The length of the CDR3 is 16 residues. The CDR3 DNA sequence: TGTGCCAGCAGCCCAACCTCCGGGAGGGCCTACAATGAGCAGTTCTTC. Amino acid sequence: CASSPTSGRAYNEQFF.

The chain uses TRBV2 and TRBJ1-5; D is uncertain. Trimming took 6 bases from V and 0 from J, leaving 12 bases between them. The CDR3 spans 15 residues. CDR1 and CDR2 from the germline V gene are SNHLY and FYNNEI. CDR3 amino acids: CASSATENSNQPQHF. In DNA, the CDR3 is TGTGCCAGCAGCGCGACGGAGAATAGCAATCAGCCCCAGCATTTT.

The genes are TRBV29-1 and TRBJ2-5; 8 nucleotides agree with TRBD2. Looked up from germline, CDR1 is SQVTM and CDR2 is ANQGSEA. After removal of 6 bases from V and 5 bases from J, the junction contained 17 bases not matched to a gene. CDR3 length equals 16 residues. The DNA of the CDR3 is TGCAGCGTGGGACCAGCGGGGGTCCGTGTTGTGGAGACCCAGTACTTC. Translated, it gives CSVGPAGVRVVETQYF.

This chain links TRBV5-1 with TRBJ2-1; TRBD1 matches 8 bases. The CDR3 contains 17 residues. The germline V gene encodes CDR1 SGHRS and CDR2 YFSETQ. V was pared by 4 bases and J by 4 bases, with 13 bases of the junction left unmatched. The CDR3 DNA reads as TGCGCCAGCAGCGGAACCGGACAGGGCCGTTATTACAATGAGCAGTTCTTC. Protein sequence: CASSGTGQGRYYNEQFF.